Listed here is a single T cell receptor (beta chain). The CDR3 is made up of 13 amino acids. CDR1 SEHNR and CDR2 FQNEAQ come from the germline V gene (reference sequence). J lost 3 bases, V lost 3 bases, and 1 base had no gene match. Methods used by the authors: Amplification from reference gene primers served as the basis for estimated nucleated cell counts. TCRdb's table, derived via immunoSEQ multiplex PCR, lists solely in-frame clones and lacks some. The DNA was the basis for D and trimming; V, J and clone size are from that table. There are roughly 320,000 clones in the sample; 65% to 90% occur only once, and 7.2% lies in the top ten. This record comes from a study of blood T cell repertoires in COVID-19. Overall study: From the United States, Italy and Spain came samples of acute and convalescent COVID-19. PBMCs, B-cell-depleted T cells, or T cells were the source of the cDNA or gDNA that made up the material.

The sequence was obtained from a human donor in a cohort sampled during active COVID-19. Source material: peripheral blood. This rearrangement joins TRBV7-9 to TRBJ2-7, with TRBD2 matching 8 bases. CDR3 bases: TGTGCCAGCAGCTTGAGCGGGAGCTACGAGCAGTACTTC. Protein sequence: CASSLSGSYEQYF.